These 28 T cell receptor beta chains share one sample of origin, sequenced in a study of blood T cell repertoires in COVID-19. Profiling relied on immunoSEQ multiplex PCR, and the TCRdb table lists in-frame clones only, not all of them. The repertoire holds about 150,000 clones, about 80% seen once, with roughly a tenth in the top ten. Sequencing was done on a sample of peripheral blood. The receptors originated from a man in his 70s with active or convalescent COVID-19.

The chain links TRBV18 to TRBJ1-1, with a tentative D call TRBD1 (5 bases). The CDR3 loop spans 16 amino acids. Germline V gene data show CDR1 as KGHSH and CDR2 as LQKENI. V was shortened by 3 bases and J by 0 bases, with 14 bases between the two germline ends. The CDR3 DNA reads TGTGCCAGCTCACCCGGGACTAACCATATGAACACTGAAGCTTTCTTT. As protein: CASSPGTNHMNTEAFF.

This clone turned up a few times. The chain joins TRBV7-9 to TRBJ2-1; TRBD1 matches 7 bases. In germline, CDR1 is SEHNR, CDR2 FQNEAQ (reference sequence). Trimming took 5 bases from V and 2 from J; bases not matched to a gene: 9. The CDR3 covers 16 residues. The CDR3 nucleotides read TGTGCCAGCAGCATCGGACAGGATCCACCCTACAATGAGCAGTTCTTC. Amino acid sequence: CASSIGQDPPYNEQFF.

This clone was observed a single time. This chain uses TRBV28 with TRBJ2-7; D perhaps matches TRBD1 (5 bases). The germline V gene encodes CDR1 MDHEN and CDR2 SYDVKM. The CDR3 extends over 16 amino acids. Trimming took 5 bases from V and 3 from J, leaving 20 bases between them. CDR3 in DNA: TGTGCCAGCAGTCTAACGGACACCCTCCTCCTCTACGAGCAGTACTTC. Amino acids: CASSLTDTLLLYEQYF.

The chain is built from TRBV6-2 or TRBV6-3 and TRBJ2-5; 8 nucleotides agree with TRBD1. Germline V gene lookup returns CDR1 MNHEY and CDR2 SVGEGT. Losses at the gene ends were 5 bases for V and 2 bases for J; bases not matched to a gene: 7. The CDR3 covers 15 residues. CDR3 DNA: TGTGCCAGCAGTCGGGGACAGGACCCTCAAGAGACCCAGTACTTC. This codes for CASSRGQDPQETQYF.

The V call is TRBV9, the J call TRBJ1-4, with 7 bases fitting TRBD1. Losses at the gene ends were 4 bases for V and 5 bases for J; bases not matched to a gene: 5. This CDR3 is built from 14 residues. Germline-derived CDR1 and CDR2 are SGDLS and YYNGEE. CDR3 loop: CASSSRGLNEKLFF. CDR3 nucleotide sequence: TGTGCCAGCAGCTCTAGGGGGCTGAATGAAAAACTGTTTTTT.

The sample holds one count of this clone. The chain links TRBV6-5 to TRBJ1-4; D is ambiguous. Trimming stripped 4 bases from V and 4 bases from J, with 13 bases between. The CDR3 has 15 residues. Germline V gene data show CDR1 as MNHEY and CDR2 as SVGAGI. The CDR3 bases are TGTGCCAGCAGTTCGAACCCTCCGGGTAATGAAAAACTGTTTTTT. This gives the protein CASSSNPPGNEKLFF.

This clone showed up just a few times. The rearrangement links TRBV11-2 to TRBJ2-7; weak D call: TRBD1 (7 bases). Germline CDR1 and CDR2: SGHAT and FQNNGV. V lost 3 bases and J 4 bases, leaving 13 bases between the germline ends. This CDR3 is built from 14 residues. CDR3 coding DNA: TGTGCCAGCAGCTTGGCGGGACAGCTTTACGAGCAGTACTTC. Translated, it gives CASSLAGQLYEQYF.

The rearrangement joins TRBV11-2 to TRBJ2-1; D is possibly TRBD2 (5 bases). With 5 bases removed from V and 5 bases from J, the gap between germline ends came to 16 bases. Germline assignment: CDR1 SGHAT and CDR2 FQNNGV. CDR3 size: 15 residues. For the CDR3, the DNA is TGTGCCAGCAGCACTACTAGAAATAGGAACAATGAGCAGTTCTTC. This translates into CASSTTRNRNNEQFF.

This clone was recorded only once. V usage is TRBV16 and J usage is TRBJ2-5; 10 nucleotides line up with TRBD2. This CDR3 is 17 amino acids long. The germline V gene has CDR1 KGHSY and CDR2 FQNENV. The V and J ends lost 1 base and 1 base, in that order; junction bases with no gene match: 6. In DNA form, the CDR3 reads TGTGCCAGCAGCCAATTATCTAGCGGGAGTGGCCAAGAGACCCAGTACTTC. Its protein product is CASSQLSSGSGQETQYF.

The chain carries TRBV6-6 and TRBJ1-6, with D unresolved. CDR1 is MNHNY, CDR2 SVGAGI, per germline (reference sequence). The ends were cut back, 5 bases at V and 8 bases at J, with 4 bases in the middle. The CDR3 length is 11 residues. CDR3 residues: CASSPDSPLHF. The CDR3 coding sequence is TGTGCCAGCAGTCCGGATTCACCCCTCCACTTT.

The chain combines TRBV24-1 with TRBJ2-3; 14 bases align to TRBD2. V lost 9 bases to trimming and J lost 5 bases; unmatched junction nucleotides: 12. The CDR3 has 17 residues. CDR1 and CDR2 from the germline V gene are KGHDR and SFDVKD. CDR3 nucleotide sequence: TGTGCCACCTCCCCGGGACTAGCGGGAGCTGGAGTAGATACGCAGTATTTT. This translates into CATSPGLAGAGVDTQYF.

The chain recombines TRBV6-5 with TRBJ1-2; 7 nucleotides line up with TRBD1. The CDR3 runs 15 residues. Germline V gene lookup returns CDR1 MNHEY and CDR2 SVGAGI. V gave up 5 bases and J gave up 2 bases; unmatched junction bases: 8. The CDR3 protein is CASSKTGVRNYGYTF. In DNA, the CDR3 is TGTGCCAGCAGTAAAACAGGGGTTCGGAACTATGGCTACACCTTC.

This clone came up a few times. The chain recombines TRBV18 with TRBJ2-5; D is perhaps TRBD1 (6 bases). V lost 8 bases and J 2 bases, leaving 18 bases between the germline ends. The CDR3 sequence is 15 residues long. Germline V gene lookup returns CDR1 KGHSH and CDR2 LQKENI. CDR3 in amino acids: CASTTKRQGQETQYF. In DNA form, the CDR3 reads TGTGCCAGCACGACAAAGAGGCAGGGGCAAGAGACCCAGTACTTC. Complete variable domain (other parts from reference TRBV18 and TRBJ2-5): NAGVMQNPRHLVRRRGQEARLRCSPMKGHSHVYWYRQLPEEGLKFMVYLQKENIIDESGMPKERFSAEFPKEGPSILRIQQVVRGDSAAYFCASTTKRQGQETQYFGPGTRLLVL.

The chain recombines TRBV4-1 with TRBJ1-2; 10 bases line up with TRBD1. Trimming cost V 1 base and J 3 bases; bases outside gene matches: 14. Germline values: CDR1 MGHRA, CDR2 YSYEKL. The CDR3 is 19 amino acids. The CDR3 spells CASSQVGRTGGLRDYGYTF. In nucleotides, the CDR3 is TGCGCCAGCAGCCAAGTAGGGAGGACAGGGGGTCTTAGGGACTATGGCTACACCTTC.

This rearrangement joins TRBV24-1 to TRBJ1-5; D remains ambiguous. This CDR3 contains 17 residues. Trimming pared 8 bases from V and 0 bases from J, leaving 19 bases between. From germline, CDR1 is KGHDR and CDR2 SFDVKD. The CDR3 sequence: CATIALQQPYSNQPQHF. The CDR3 bases are TGTGCCACCATTGCTCTACAGCAGCCCTATAGCAATCAGCCCCAGCATTTT.

A single count supports this clone. This chain connects TRBV6-6 to TRBJ2-7, with D possibly TRBD1 on 6 matching bases. Trimming shortened V by 7 bases and J by 7 bases, and 23 bases separated the two germline ends. The length of the CDR3 is 15 residues. Germline V lookup: CDR1 MNHNY, CDR2 SVGAGI (reference sequence). CDR3 sequence reads: CASNPAPDRLVEQYF. As DNA, the CDR3 is TGTGCCAGCAACCCCGCACCCGACAGGTTGGTTGAGCAGTACTTC.

The V gene is TRBV7-2, the J gene TRBJ2-7, with TRBD2 identical over 10 bases. The CDR3 sequence is 17 residues long. The germline CDR1 and CDR2 sequences are SGHTA and FQGNSA. V lost 1 base to trimming and J lost 2 bases; unmatched junction nucleotides: 8. CDR3 amino acids: CASSLVSSGSVPYEQYF. DNA for the CDR3: TGTGCCAGCAGCTTAGTTTCTAGCGGGAGTGTACCCTACGAGCAGTACTTC.

For the CDR3, the DNA is TGTGCCAGCAGGACAGCCTCTGGAAACACCATATATTTT. This gives the protein CASRTASGNTIYF. The V and J genes are TRBV28 and TRBJ1-3; D perhaps matches TRBD1 (5 bases). From germline, CDR1 is MDHEN and CDR2 SYDVKM. The CDR3 consists of 13 residues. Deletions cut 6 bases from V and 0 bases from J, with 6 bases between.

The chain carries TRBV11-2 and TRBJ1-4, with a possible D match to TRBD1 (5 bases). The length of the CDR3 is 14 residues. With 4 bases removed from V and 5 bases from J, the gap between germline ends came to 11 bases. CDR1 and CDR2 (germline): SGHAT, FQNNGV. CDR3 loop: CASSYPGGNEKLFF. As DNA, the CDR3 is TGTGCCAGCAGCTACCCCGGGGGAAATGAAAAACTGTTTTTT. Based on the CDR3 plus reference TRBV11-2 and TRBJ1-4, the full variable domain is EAGVAQSPRYKIIEKRQSVAFWCNPISGHATLYWYQQILGQGPKLLIQFQNNGVVDDSQLPKDRFSAERLKGVDSTLKIQPAKLEDSAVYLCASSYPGGNEKLFFGSGTQLSVL.

This clone was counted once. This chain connects TRBV5-1 to TRBJ2-1; a weak D match, TRBD2 (5 bases). The CDR3 sequence is 13 residues long. Deletions cut 1 base from V and 10 bases from J, with 12 bases between. CDR1 and CDR2 (germline): SGHRS, YFSETQ. The CDR3 sequence: CASSLPGIGEQFF. The CDR3 nucleotides read TGCGCCAGCAGCTTGCCGGGAATCGGCGAGCAGTTCTTC.

The chain carries TRBV14 and TRBJ1-1; 8 nucleotides agree with TRBD1. V lost 1 base, J lost 0 bases, and 7 bases stayed unmatched. The CDR3 is 17 amino acids. Germline CDR1 SGHDN, CDR2 FVKESK. CDR3 sequence: CASSQVGQAIMNTEAFF. The CDR3, as DNA: TGTGCCAGCAGCCAAGTGGGACAGGCCATCATGAACACTGAAGCTTTCTTT. Filled out from reference TRBV14 and TRBJ1-1, the complete variable domain reads EAGVTQFPSHSVIEKGQTVTLRCDPISGHDNLYWYRRVMGKEIKFLLHFVKESKQDESGMPNNRFLAERTGGTYSTLKVQPAELEDSGVYFCASSQVGQAIMNTEAFFGQGTRLTVV.

The chain's CDR3 is CASSVNNEQFF. The DNA for the CDR3 is TGTGCCAGCAGTGTAAACAATGAGCAGTTCTTC. This chain connects TRBV7-6 to TRBJ2-1; D not certain. This CDR3 region has 11 residues. Germline V CDR1 and CDR2: SGHVS, FNYEAQ. Trimming took off 6 bases at V and 5 bases at J, with 5 bases between the two ends.

V gene TRBV15 combines with J gene TRBJ2-7; D remains ambiguous. V gave up 0 bases and J gave up 6 bases, with 9 bases separating them. This CDR3 spans 13 amino acids. The germline V gene encodes CDR1 LNHNV and CDR2 YYDKDF (reference sequence). In DNA form, the CDR3 reads TGTGCCACCAGCAGAGACACTATGGCCGAGCAGTACTTC. This sequence encodes CATSRDTMAEQYF.

The sample holds one count of this clone. This chain joins TRBV7-2 and TRBJ2-1; 11 bases are a match to TRBD1. CDR3 length equals 15 residues. Germline V gives CDR1 SGHTA, CDR2 FQGNSA. V lost 5 bases and J lost 4; bases outside the gene matches: 4. The CDR3 DNA reads TGTGCCAGCAGCCCCCGGGACAGGGGGTACAATGAGCAGTTCTTC. Encoded protein: CASSPRDRGYNEQFF.

The V gene is TRBV5-1, the J gene TRBJ1-1, with 8 positions matching TRBD1. The V gene end was trimmed by 4 bases and the J gene end by 11 bases; junction bases not matched to a gene: 10. This CDR3 has 13 amino acids. CDR1 and CDR2 (germline): SGHRS, YFSETQ. In DNA form, the CDR3 reads TGCGCCAGCAGCCCAGAGACAGGGGTTGGTGCTTTCTTT. It is translated as CASSPETGVGAFF.

The chain joins TRBV2 to TRBJ1-1; possible D gene TRBD1, 5 bases. This CDR3 spans 14 amino acids. Trimming shortened V by 7 bases and J by 1 base, and 13 bases separated the two germline ends. CDR1 is SNHLY and CDR2 is FYNNEI in the germline V gene. CDR3 nucleotide sequence: TGTGCCAGCAAACCCGACAGAACGAACACTGAAGCTTTCTTT. Amino acids: CASKPDRTNTEAFF.

This clone appeared a few times. The gene calls are TRBV9 and TRBJ2-2; a weak D match, TRBD1 (8 bases). V dropped 3 bases and J dropped 5 bases, with 20 bases sitting between them. The CDR3 has 17 amino acids. Per germline, CDR1 SGDLS and CDR2 YYNGEE. The CDR3 DNA follows: TGTGCCAGCAGCGGATACACAGGGGGAGGGTATACCGGGGAGCTGTTTTTT. This gives the protein CASSGYTGGGYTGELFF.

This chain's CDR3 is CASSQQVFLSGNTIYF. In DNA, the CDR3 is TGTGCCAGCAGCCAACAGGTTTTCCTCTCTGGAAACACCATATATTTT. The genes are TRBV14 and TRBJ1-3; D remains ambiguous. The germline V gene encodes CDR1 SGHDN and CDR2 FVKESK. V lost 2 bases to trimming and J lost 0 bases, with 11 bases between them. The CDR3 loop spans 16 amino acids.